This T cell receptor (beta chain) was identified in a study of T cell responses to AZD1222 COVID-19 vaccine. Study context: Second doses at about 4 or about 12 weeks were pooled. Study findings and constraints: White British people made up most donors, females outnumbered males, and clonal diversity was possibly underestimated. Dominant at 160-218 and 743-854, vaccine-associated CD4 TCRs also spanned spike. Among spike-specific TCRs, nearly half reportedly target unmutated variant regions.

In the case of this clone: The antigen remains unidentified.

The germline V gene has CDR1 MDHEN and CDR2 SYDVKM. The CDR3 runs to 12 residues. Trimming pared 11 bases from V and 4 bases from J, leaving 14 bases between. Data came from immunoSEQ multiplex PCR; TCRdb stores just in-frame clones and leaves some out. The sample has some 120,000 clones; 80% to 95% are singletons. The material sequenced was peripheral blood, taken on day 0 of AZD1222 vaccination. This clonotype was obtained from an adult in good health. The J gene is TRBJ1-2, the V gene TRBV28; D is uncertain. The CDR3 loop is CAGSPGGYGYTF. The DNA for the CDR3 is TGTGCCGGCTCCCCCGGTGGCTATGGCTACACCTTC.